The sequence of this T cell receptor beta chain was determined in a study of shared clonotypes between healthy human individuals. Study context: CD4 naive and memory got three plates each, CD8 naive two, CD8 memory one. Study findings and constraints: Represented diversity, genetic and exposure-history alike, was limited by few donors. Generally, estimated richness proved larger in naive subsets than it did in memory subsets. Large depth notwithstanding, sorted-subset sequencing proved incomplete by rarefaction.

A note on this clone: Its antigen remains unidentified.

The table came from immunoSEQ multiplex PCR; TCRdb's copy has only in-frame clones and leaves some out. The table has approximately 2.5 million clones, approximately 92% seen once. Germline trimming cut 6 bases from V and 6 bases from J; bases unmatched to any gene: 9. The CDR3 is 14 amino acids. Looked up from germline, CDR1 is SNHLY and CDR2 is FYNNEI. V usage is TRBV2 and J usage is TRBJ2-7, with 9 bases that match TRBD1. Source material: naive CD4+ T cells sorted from blood. Subset specified: CD45RA+ positively selected. The sequence derives from a man aged 18 to 30 in good health. CDR3: CASRIEQGAGEQYF. DNA for the CDR3: TGTGCCAGCAGGATCGAACAGGGGGCAGGCGAGCAGTACTTC.